These 15 T cell receptor beta chains were sequenced from one sample in a study of blood T cell repertoires in COVID-19 (dated by TCRdb to the early 2020s). Libraries were constructed by the immunoSEQ multiplex PCR assay. TCRdb took over this immuneACCESS table, retaining in-frame rearrangements with V and J assigned. Such tables are incomplete; in checked studies, under half of the missing clones stem from an unresolved V gene, and the remainder is unexplained. In this sample the table shows 250,000 or so clones, approximately 86% of which occur a single time. The ten largest make up over 1.2% of the sample. What was sequenced was peripheral blood. The receptors were sampled from a man older than 75 with acute or convalescent COVID-19.

J is TRBJ2-1 and V is TRBV7-3, with 7 bases identical to TRBD2. The CDR3 sequence is 13 residues long. CDR1 is SGHTA, CDR2 FQGTGA, per germline. The trim removed 10 bases at V and 10 bases at J, leaving 13 bases unmatched. This CDR3 reads CATSGGPFGEQFF. The CDR3 nucleotides are TGTGCCACCTCGGGAGGCCCCTTTGGGGAGCAGTTCTTC.

The chain carries TRBV7-2 and TRBJ2-1, with TRBD2 identical over 10 bases. Germline CDR1 and CDR2: SGHTA and FQGNSA. The CDR3 is 16 residues long. V dropped 3 bases and J dropped 3; count of bases not matched to a gene: 5. Written as DNA, the CDR3 is TGTGCCAGCAGCTTCGGAAGCGGGAGGGACTACAATGAGCAGTTCTTC. Residues: CASSFGSGRDYNEQFF. The variable domain in full, completed from reference TRBV7-2 and TRBJ2-1, reads GAGVSQSPSNKVTEKGKDVELRCDPISGHTALYWYRQSLGQGLEFLIYFQGNSAPDKSGLPSDRFSAERTGGSVSTLTIQRTQQEDSAVYLCASSFGSGRDYNEQFFGPGTRLTVL.

V is TRBV9 and J is TRBJ2-7, with D maybe TRBD2 (6 bases). CDR3 length: 15 residues. V lost 0 bases, J lost 1 base, and 11 bases lay in between. Looked up from germline, CDR1 is SGDLS and CDR2 is YYNGEE. CDR3 sequence (DNA): TGTGCCAGCAGCGTAGGGCAGGCGGGATCCTACGAGCAGTACTTC. It specifies CASSVGQAGSYEQYF.

The V call is TRBV6-5, the J call TRBJ2-1; 8 bases match TRBD2. The V gene's germline CDR1 is MNHEY and CDR2 SVGAGI. The V and J ends lost 7 bases and 5 bases, in that order; junction bases with no gene match: 10. CDR3 size: 15 residues. The CDR3 spells CASTSPGGGNNEQFF. The CDR3 DNA is TGTGCCAGCACTTCCCCCGGGGGGGGCAACAATGAGCAGTTCTTC.

The J gene is TRBJ2-5, the V gene TRBV5-6; 9 nucleotides align to TRBD1. Germline trimming cut 2 bases from V and 5 bases from J; bases unmatched to any gene: 1. From germline, CDR1 is SGHDT and CDR2 YYEEEE. The CDR3 contains 13 residues. The CDR3 region is CASSFGTGETQYF. As DNA, the CDR3 is TGTGCCAGCAGCTTCGGGACAGGGGAGACCCAGTACTTC.

The gene calls are TRBV6-5 and TRBJ1-1; D gene unclear. The germline V gene has CDR1 MNHEY and CDR2 SVGAGI. V was trimmed by 9 bases and J by 0 bases, leaving 14 bases between them. This CDR3 region has 14 residues. Written as DNA, the CDR3 is TGTGCCAGTTTGGGATGGGAGATGAACACTGAAGCTTTCTTT. Amino acid sequence: CASLGWEMNTEAFF.

This clone came up once. The V call is TRBV16, the J call TRBJ2-2, with TRBD1 matching over 9 bases. The CDR3 extends over 14 amino acids. Germline V gene lookup returns CDR1 KGHSY and CDR2 FQNENV. V gave up 2 bases and J gave up 5 bases; unmatched junction bases: 0. CDR3 nucleotide sequence: TGTGCCAGCAGCCAAGACAGGGGGACCGGGGAGCTGTTTTTT. As protein: CASSQDRGTGELFF.

In its sample, this clone was seen once. The chain employs TRBV15 and TRBJ2-6, with TRBD2 matching over 8 bases. The trim removed 0 bases at V and 0 bases at J, leaving 7 bases unmatched. This CDR3 is 19 amino acids long. Germline CDR1 LNHNV, CDR2 YYDKDF (reference sequence). The CDR3 sequence: CATSREASGLLSGANVLTF. In DNA, the CDR3 is TGTGCCACCAGCAGAGAAGCTAGCGGGTTACTCTCTGGGGCCAACGTCCTGACTTTC. Combining the CDR3 with reference TRBV15 and TRBJ2-6 gives the whole variable domain DAMVIQNPRYQVTQFGKPVTLSCSQTLNHNVMYWYQQKSSQAPKLLFHYYDKDFNNEADTPDNFQSRRPNTSFCFLDIRSPGLGDTAMYLCATSREASGLLSGANVLTFGAGSRLTVL.

CDR3 DNA sequence: TGCGCCAGCAGCGGAGGGACTCGACGACTTCAGTTCTTC. Translated: CASSGGTRRLQFF. The V call is TRBV5-1, the J call TRBJ2-1, with D maybe TRBD2 (6 bases). Germline lookup yields CDR1 SGHRS and CDR2 YFSETQ. Trimming stripped 4 bases from V and 13 bases from J, with 18 bases between. This CDR3 comprises 13 residues.

The rearrangement links TRBV5-6 to TRBJ1-4; 7 nucleotides match TRBD1. The CDR3 has 14 residues. After removal of 4 bases from V and 6 bases from J, the junction contained 6 bases not matched to a gene. Germline-derived CDR1 and CDR2 are SGHDT and YYEEEE. CDR3 in amino acids: CASSPGTVDEKLFF. As DNA, the CDR3 is TGTGCCAGCAGCCCCGGGACAGTAGATGAAAAACTGTTTTTT.

The genes are TRBV5-1 and TRBJ2-1; TRBD2 matches at 9 bases. The CDR3 covers 15 residues. V shed 5 bases, J shed 9 bases, and the junction held 12 bases outside the gene matches. Germline V CDR1 and CDR2: SGHRS, YFSETQ. CDR3 nucleotides: TGCGCCAGCAGTTCATTGGCTAGCGGGGAGGGTGAGCAGTTCTTC. This sequence encodes CASSSLASGEGEQFF.

This clone was found once. This sequence joins TRBV18 and TRBJ1-3; 8 bases fit TRBD1. Germline V CDR1 and CDR2: KGHSH, LQKENI. J was trimmed by 0 bases and V by 2 bases; bases with no gene match: 3. This CDR3 is 16 amino acids long. In DNA form, the CDR3 reads TGTGCCAGCTCACCAGGAGGACAGGGCTCTGGAAACACCATATATTTT. Its translation is CASSPGGQGSGNTIYF.

J is TRBJ2-1 and V is TRBV6-2 or TRBV6-3; the match to TRBD2 covers 9 bases. The CDR3 has 15 residues. V shed 2 bases, J shed 5 bases, and the junction held 4 bases outside the gene matches. CDR1 and CDR2 from the germline V gene are MNHEY and SVGEGT. The CDR3 region has the DNA TGTGCCAGCAGTTACCGTTTAGCGGGAGACAATGAGCAGTTCTTC. Its translation: CASSYRLAGDNEQFF.

In DNA form, the CDR3 reads TGTGCCAGCAGTTTTTCTTATGAGCAGTTCTTC. This gives the protein CASSFSYEQFF. This chain uses TRBV28 with TRBJ2-1; D unclear. The germline CDR1 and CDR2 sequences are MDHEN and SYDVKM. The length of the CDR3 is 11 residues. V dropped 3 bases and J dropped 8 bases, with 5 bases sitting between them.

This chain links TRBV19 with TRBJ2-1; D uncertain. The CDR3 has 14 amino acids. V was shortened by 5 bases and J by 7 bases, with 15 bases between the two germline ends. CDR1 and CDR2 (germline): LNHDA, SQIVND (reference sequence). The CDR3 is CASSWLADGNEQFF. As DNA, the CDR3 is TGTGCCAGTAGTTGGTTAGCAGATGGGAATGAGCAGTTCTTC.